Below, 3 T cell receptor beta chains from the same sample are listed, as sequenced in a study of blood T cell repertoires in COVID-19. Assay: immunoSEQ multiplex PCR; the TCRdb copy retains only in-frame clones and omits some. The sample lists around 24,000 clones, 75% to 90% occurring once. Specimen: peripheral blood. These receptors were obtained from a human donor in a cohort sampled during active COVID-19.

J is TRBJ2-2 and V is TRBV6-5, with 10 bases fitting TRBD1. From germline, CDR1 is MNHEY and CDR2 SVGAGI. Trimming at V came to 8 bases and at J to 9 bases, leaving 12 bases not matched to a gene. The CDR3 is made up of 15 amino acids. CDR3 coding DNA: TGTGCCAGCGACTCAAAGACAGGGGGCAACCGGGAGCTGTTTTTT. This gives the protein CASDSKTGGNRELFF.

The rearrangement links TRBV7-2 to TRBJ1-6; tentative D call: TRBD1 (6 bases). Germline CDR1 reads SGHTA; CDR2 reads FQGNSA. CDR3 length equals 16 residues. V dropped 1 base and J dropped 6 bases, with 13 bases sitting between them. Written as DNA, the CDR3 is TGTGCCAGCAGCTTAGTTGGGTCAGGGGTTAATTCACCCCTCCACTTT. Protein sequence: CASSLVGSGVNSPLHF.

The chain combines TRBV28 with TRBJ2-7, with D possibly being TRBD1 (5 bases). Germline V gene sequence: CDR1 MDHEN, CDR2 SYDVKM. Trimming stripped 9 bases from V and 7 bases from J, with 19 bases between. The CDR3 extends over 13 amino acids. CDR3 amino acids: CASLQGNLLEQYF. The DNA for the CDR3 is TGTGCCAGTCTTCAGGGTAACCTTCTTGAGCAGTACTTC.